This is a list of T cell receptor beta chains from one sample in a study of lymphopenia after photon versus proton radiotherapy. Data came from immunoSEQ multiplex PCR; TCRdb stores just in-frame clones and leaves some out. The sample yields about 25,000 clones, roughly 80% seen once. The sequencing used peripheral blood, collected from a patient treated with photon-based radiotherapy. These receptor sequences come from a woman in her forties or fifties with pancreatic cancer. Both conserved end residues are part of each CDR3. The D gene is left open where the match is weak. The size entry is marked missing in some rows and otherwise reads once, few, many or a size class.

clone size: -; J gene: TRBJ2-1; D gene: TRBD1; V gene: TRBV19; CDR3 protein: CASSTGTGDDEQFF; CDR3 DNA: TGTGCCAGTAGTACCGGGACAGGGGACGATGAGCAGTTCTTC
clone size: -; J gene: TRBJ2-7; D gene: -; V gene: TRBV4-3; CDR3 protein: CASRPAPGKGEQYF; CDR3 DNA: TGCGCCAGCAGACCCGCCCCCGGGAAAGGAGAGCAGTACTTC
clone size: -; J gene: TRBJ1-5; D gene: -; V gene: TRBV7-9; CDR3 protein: CASSSTLDYSNQPQHF; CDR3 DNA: TGTGCCAGCAGCTCGACACTGGATTATAGCAATCAGCCCCAGCATTTT
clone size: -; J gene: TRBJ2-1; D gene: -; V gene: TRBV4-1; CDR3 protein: CASSQDGTSYNEQFF; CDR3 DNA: TGCGCCAGCAGCCAAGATGGGACCAGTTACAATGAGCAGTTCTTC
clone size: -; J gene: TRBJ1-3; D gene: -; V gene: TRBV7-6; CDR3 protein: CASSPGPISGNTIYF; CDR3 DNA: TGTGCCAGCAGCCCCGGACCCATCTCTGGAAACACCATATATTTT
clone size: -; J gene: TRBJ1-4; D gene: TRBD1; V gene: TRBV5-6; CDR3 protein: CASSFRDRGQKLFF; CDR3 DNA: TGTGCCAGCAGCTTCAGAGACAGGGGGCAAAAACTGTTTTTT
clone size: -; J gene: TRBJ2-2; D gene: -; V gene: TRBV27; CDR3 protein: CASSSGGPGELFF; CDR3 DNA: TGTGCCAGCAGTTCTGGGGGGCCCGGGGAGCTGTTTTTT
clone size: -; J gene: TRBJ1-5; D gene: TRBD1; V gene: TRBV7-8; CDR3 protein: CASSARQGRLSNQPQHF; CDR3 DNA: TGTGCCAGCAGCGCACGACAGGGCCGACTCAGCAATCAGCCCCAGCATTTT
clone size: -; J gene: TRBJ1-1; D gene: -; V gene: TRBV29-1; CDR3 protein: CSVARPMGTTEAFF; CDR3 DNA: TGCAGCGTTGCCCGCCCGATGGGAACCACTGAAGCTTTCTTT
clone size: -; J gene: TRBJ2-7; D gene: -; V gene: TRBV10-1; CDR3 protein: CASLRGPFFIRLYEQYF; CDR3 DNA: TGCGCCAGCCTAAGGGGACCATTCTTCATTCGTCTCTACGAGCAGTACTTC
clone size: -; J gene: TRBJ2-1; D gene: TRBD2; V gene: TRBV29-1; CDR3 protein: CSVQGTSGASSYNEQFF; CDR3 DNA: TGCAGCGTTCAAGGGACTAGCGGGGCAAGCTCCTACAATGAGCAGTTCTTC
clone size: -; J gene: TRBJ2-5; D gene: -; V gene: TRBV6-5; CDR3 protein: CASSYNRAGETQYF; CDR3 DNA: TGTGCCAGCAGTTACAACAGGGCTGGGGAGACCCAGTACTTC
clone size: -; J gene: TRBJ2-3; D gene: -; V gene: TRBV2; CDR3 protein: CASKGSLLLSVSTDTQYF; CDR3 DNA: TGTGCCAGCAAGGGCAGTCTTCTCCTATCGGTCAGCACAGATACGCAGTATTTT
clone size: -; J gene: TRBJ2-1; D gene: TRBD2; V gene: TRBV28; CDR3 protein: CATQTSNNEQFF; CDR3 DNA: TGTGCCACCCAGACTAGCAACAATGAGCAGTTCTTC
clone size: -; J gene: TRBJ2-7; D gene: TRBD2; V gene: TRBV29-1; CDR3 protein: CSGGLAATGEQYF; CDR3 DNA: TGCAGCGGGGGACTAGCGGCTACCGGCGAGCAGTACTTC
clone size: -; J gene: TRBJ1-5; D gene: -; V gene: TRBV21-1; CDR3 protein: CASALPWRVSCNQPQHF; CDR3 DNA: TGTGCCAGCGCCCTGCCATGGAGAGTATCCTGCAATCAGCCCCAGCATTTT
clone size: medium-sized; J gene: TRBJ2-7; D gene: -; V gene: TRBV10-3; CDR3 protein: CAISGPGDPYEQYF; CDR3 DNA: TGTGCCATCAGCGGCCCGGGGGACCCCTACGAGCAGTACTTC
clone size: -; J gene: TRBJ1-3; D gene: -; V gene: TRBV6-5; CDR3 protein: CASSYARDSGNTIYF; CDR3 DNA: TGTGCCAGCAGTTATGCTCGGGATAGTGGAAACACCATATATTTT
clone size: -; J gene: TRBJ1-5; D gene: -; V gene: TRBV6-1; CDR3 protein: CASSEYWRSSNQPQHF; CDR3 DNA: TGTGCCAGCAGTGAATACTGGAGGTCGAGCAATCAGCCCCAGCATTTT
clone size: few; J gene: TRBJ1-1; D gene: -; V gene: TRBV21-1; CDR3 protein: CASSKAEGWTEAFF; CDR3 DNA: TGTGCCAGCAGCAAAGCCGAGGGTTGGACTGAAGCTTTCTTT
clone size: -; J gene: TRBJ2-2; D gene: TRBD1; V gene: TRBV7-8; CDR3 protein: CASNLRTGTPGELFF; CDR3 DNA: TGTGCCAGCAACTTAAGGACAGGGACCCCCGGGGAGCTGTTTTTT
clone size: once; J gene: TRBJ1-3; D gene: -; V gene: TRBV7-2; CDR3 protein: CASSLGGSGNTIYF; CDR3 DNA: TGTGCCAGCAGCTTAGGAGGCTCTGGAAACACCATATATTTT
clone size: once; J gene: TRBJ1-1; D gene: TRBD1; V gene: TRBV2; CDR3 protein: CASRQGATEAFF; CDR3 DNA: TGTGCCAGCAGGCAGGGGGCGACTGAAGCTTTCTTT
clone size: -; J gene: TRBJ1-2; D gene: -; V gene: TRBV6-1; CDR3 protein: CASSGQNYGYTF; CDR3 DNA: TGTGCCAGCAGTGGACAAAACTATGGCTACACCTTC
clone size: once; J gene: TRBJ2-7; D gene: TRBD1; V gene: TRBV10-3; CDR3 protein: CAIWDRGLSEQYF; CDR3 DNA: TGTGCCATCTGGGACAGGGGGCTCTCCGAGCAGTACTTC
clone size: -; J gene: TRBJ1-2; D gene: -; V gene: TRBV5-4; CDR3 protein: CASSLPLGNGYTF; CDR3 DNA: TGTGCCAGCAGCTTACCCCTCGGGAATGGCTACACCTTC
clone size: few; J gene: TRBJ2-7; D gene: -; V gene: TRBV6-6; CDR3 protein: CASSPPTRIYEQYF; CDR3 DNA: TGTGCCAGCAGTCCGCCGACTAGGATCTACGAGCAGTACTTC
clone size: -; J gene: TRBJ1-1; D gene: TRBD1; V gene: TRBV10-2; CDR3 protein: CASIGGQVEAFF; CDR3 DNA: TGCGCCAGCATCGGCGGACAGGTTGAAGCTTTCTTT
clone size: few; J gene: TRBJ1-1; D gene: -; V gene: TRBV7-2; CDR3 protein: CASSLAITGEAFF; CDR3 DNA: TGTGCCAGCAGCTTAGCGATAACGGGAGAAGCTTTCTTT
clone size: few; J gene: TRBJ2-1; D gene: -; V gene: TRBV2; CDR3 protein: CASSEGWNEQFF; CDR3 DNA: TGTGCCAGCAGTGAAGGTTGGAATGAGCAGTTCTTC
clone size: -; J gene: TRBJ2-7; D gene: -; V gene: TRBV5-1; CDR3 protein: CASSLGGQTYEQYF; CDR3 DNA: TGCGCCAGCAGCTTGGGAGGTCAGACCTACGAGCAGTACTTC
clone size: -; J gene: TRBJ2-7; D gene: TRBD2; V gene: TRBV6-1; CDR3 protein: CASSQAGGKDEQYF; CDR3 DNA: TGTGCCAGCAGTCAAGCGGGAGGGAAGGACGAGCAGTACTTC
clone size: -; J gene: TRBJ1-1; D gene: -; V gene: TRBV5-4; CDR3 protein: CASSQGGTQDSPFF; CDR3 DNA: TGTGCCAGCAGCCAAGGCGGAACTCAGGACAGTCCTTTCTTT
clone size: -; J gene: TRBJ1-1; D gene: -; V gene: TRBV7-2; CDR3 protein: CASSPGLAANTEAFF; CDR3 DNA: TGTGCCAGCAGCCCAGGGCTAGCAGCGAACACTGAAGCTTTCTTT
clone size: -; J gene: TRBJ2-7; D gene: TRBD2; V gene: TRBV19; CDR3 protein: CASSTSGRYEQYF; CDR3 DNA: TGTGCCAGTAGTACTAGCGGGAGGTACGAGCAGTACTTC
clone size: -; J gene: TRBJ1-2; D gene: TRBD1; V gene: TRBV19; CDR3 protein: CASNPTGGSGYGYTF; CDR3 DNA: TGTGCCAGTAACCCGACAGGGGGCTCGGGCTATGGCTACACCTTC
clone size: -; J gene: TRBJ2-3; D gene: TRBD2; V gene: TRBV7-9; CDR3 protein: CASSFVTSGRADTQYF; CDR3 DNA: TGTGCCAGCAGCTTCGTGACTAGCGGGAGGGCAGATACGCAGTATTTT
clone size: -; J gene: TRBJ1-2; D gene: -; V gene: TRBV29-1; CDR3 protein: CSVGTSVYGYTF; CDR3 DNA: TGCAGCGTCGGGACGTCCGTCTATGGCTACACCTTC
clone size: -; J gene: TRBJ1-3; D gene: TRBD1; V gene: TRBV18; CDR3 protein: CASSPGQGGSGNTIYF; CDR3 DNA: TGTGCCAGCTCACCGGGACAGGGGGGCTCTGGAAACACCATATATTTT
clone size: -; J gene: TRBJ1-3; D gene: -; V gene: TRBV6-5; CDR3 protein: CASRAPGPSGNTIYF; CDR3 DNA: TGTGCCAGCAGGGCTCCGGGCCCCTCTGGAAACACCATATATTTT
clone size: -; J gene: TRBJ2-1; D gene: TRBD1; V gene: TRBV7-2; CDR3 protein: CASSTSGTGGIEQFF; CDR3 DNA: TGTGCCAGCAGTACCTCCGGGACAGGGGGAATTGAGCAGTTCTTC
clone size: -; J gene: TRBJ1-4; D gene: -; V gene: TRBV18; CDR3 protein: CASSPLRGVTNEKLFF; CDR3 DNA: TGTGCCAGCTCACCCCTCCGGGGGGTAACTAATGAAAAACTGTTTTTT
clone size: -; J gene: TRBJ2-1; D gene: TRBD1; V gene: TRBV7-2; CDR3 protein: CASSLTGTGGGNEQFF; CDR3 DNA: TGTGCCAGCAGCCTTACCGGGACAGGGGGAGGCAATGAGCAGTTCTTC
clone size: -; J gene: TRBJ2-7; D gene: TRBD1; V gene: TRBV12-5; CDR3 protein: CASGLGTGLDEQYF; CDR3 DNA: TGTGCTAGTGGTTTGGGGACAGGGCTCGACGAGCAGTACTTC
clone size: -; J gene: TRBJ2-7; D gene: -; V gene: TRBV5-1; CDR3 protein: CASSRLDGGYEQYF; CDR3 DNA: TGCGCCAGCAGCCGACTAGACGGGGGATACGAGCAGTACTTC
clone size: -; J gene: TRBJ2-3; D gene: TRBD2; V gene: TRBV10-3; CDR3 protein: CGTGLAGTDTQYF; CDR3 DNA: TGTGGGACGGGACTAGCGGGGACAGATACGCAGTATTTT
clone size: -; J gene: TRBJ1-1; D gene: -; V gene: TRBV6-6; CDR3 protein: CASSWQGQGTEAFF; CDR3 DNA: TGTGCCAGCAGTTGGCAGGGCCAGGGCACTGAAGCTTTCTTT
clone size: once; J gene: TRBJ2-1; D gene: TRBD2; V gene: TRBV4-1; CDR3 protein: CASSQGLLAGPYNEQFF; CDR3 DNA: TGCGCCAGCAGCCAAGGGCTCCTAGCGGGGCCCTACAATGAGCAGTTCTTC
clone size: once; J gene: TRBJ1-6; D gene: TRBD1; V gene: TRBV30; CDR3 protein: CAWLTGNSPLHF; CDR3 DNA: TGTGCCTGGCTGACAGGGAATTCACCCCTCCACTTT
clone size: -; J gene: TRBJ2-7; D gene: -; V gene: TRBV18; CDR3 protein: CASSDSSYEQYF; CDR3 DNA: TGTGCCAGCTCGGACAGCTCCTACGAGCAGTACTTC
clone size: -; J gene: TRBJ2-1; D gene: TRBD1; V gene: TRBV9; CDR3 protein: CASSLPHRDSTYNEQFF; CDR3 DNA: TGTGCCAGCAGCCTGCCACACCGGGACAGCACGTACAATGAGCAGTTCTTC
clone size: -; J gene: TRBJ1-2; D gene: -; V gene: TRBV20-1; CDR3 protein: CSCDNYGYTF; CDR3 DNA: TGCAGCTGCGACAACTATGGCTACACCTTC
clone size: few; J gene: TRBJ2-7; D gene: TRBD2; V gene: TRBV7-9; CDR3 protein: CASSFPLAEFYEQYF; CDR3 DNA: TGTGCCAGCAGCTTTCCACTAGCGGAATTCTACGAGCAGTACTTC
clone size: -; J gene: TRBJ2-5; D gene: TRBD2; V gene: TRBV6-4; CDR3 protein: CATLPAGGPFSSWQETQYF; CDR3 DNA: TGTGCCACTCTCCCAGCGGGAGGGCCGTTCTCGAGTTGGCAAGAGACCCAGTACTTC
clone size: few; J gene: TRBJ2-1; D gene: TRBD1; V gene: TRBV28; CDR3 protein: CASSYYGTGVHNEQFF; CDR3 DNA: TGTGCCAGCAGTTACTACGGGACAGGGGTTCACAATGAGCAGTTCTTC